This TCR beta chain was obtained from a study of blood T cell repertoires in COVID-19. The data were produced by immunoSEQ multiplex PCR, yet TCRdb's version contains in-frame clones alone and is incomplete. This table has approximately 220,000 clones, roughly 80% appearing once. Germline CDR1 and CDR2: SNHLY and FYNNEI. V shed 4 bases, J shed 2 bases, and the junction held 4 bases outside the gene matches. The CDR3 has 16 residues. This receptor was obtained from a woman older than 75 with acute or convalescent COVID-19. The V call is TRBV2, the J call TRBJ2-3, with TRBD2 identical over 12 bases. Sequencing used peripheral blood. As DNA, the CDR3 is TGTGCCAGCAGTGTGACTAGCGGGAGTGCCACAGATACGCAGTATTTT. Encoded protein: CASSVTSGSATDTQYF. Variable domain in full (rest from reference TRBV2 and TRBJ2-3): EPEVTQTPSHQVTQMGQEVILRCVPISNHLYFYWYRQILGQKVEFLVSFYNNEISEKSEIFDDQFSVERPDGSNFTLKIRSTKLEDSAMYFCASSVTSGSATDTQYFGPGTRLTVL.